This TCR beta chain appears in the sequencing data of a study of cytomegalovirus exposure and HLA in healthy donors. The primer mix had 60 Vbeta and 13 Jbeta primers. Method: immunoSEQ multiplex PCR; TCRdb's copy keeps in-frame clones and lacks some. The data contain about 120,000 clones, roughly 80% of them singletons. Trimming at V came to 4 bases and at J to 3 bases, leaving 4 bases not matched to a gene. The CDR3 is 16 residues long. Per the germline V gene, CDR1 is SNHLY and CDR2 is FYNNEI. The sample consisted of PBMCs. The source is a female donor in good health and CMV-seronegative. The genes are TRBV2 and TRBJ2-3; 13 positions agree with TRBD2. CDR3 residues: CASSGLAGGRTDTQYF. The CDR3 bases are TGTGCCAGCAGTGGACTAGCGGGGGGAAGAACAGATACGCAGTATTTT.